This note documents a single T cell receptor (beta chain) sequence. What this receptor recognizes is not known. Qualities for individual bases were not recorded, and no much larger clone is one base off. This specimen comes from a study of shared clonotypes between healthy human individuals (dated by TCRdb to about 2020). Some background on the complete study: Two women and three men aged 18 to 49 years were included in the cohort. For each donor, three plates each were used for CD4 naive and CD4 memory, two plates were used for CD8 naive, and one plate was used for CD8 memory. The study deeply sequenced blood TCR repertoires of five healthy adults to estimate repertoire size and the extent of clonotype sharing between individuals. Different laboratories and diverse techniques were used to prepare libraries and sequence TCR repertoires, to increase sequencing depth and limit assay-specific biases. Leukapheresis yielded between about 0.85 and 9.5 billion PBMCs per donor. Beyond this particular receptor, the publication reports: Based on pairwise subsampling, the degree of clonotype sharing among donors was expected to be affected by sequencing depth. Compared with non-shared clonotypes, the clonotypes found in all four sorted-subset donors had higher generation probabilities. Across a few donors, approximately 5% of naive CD4, approximately 3.6% of naive CD8, around 2.1% of memory CD4, and approximately 0.42% of memory CD8 clonotypes were shared. Estimated clonotype richness was generally larger for naive than for memory subsets. Incomplete sequencing was indicated by rarefaction of sorted-subset datasets, despite the large sequencing depth. The genetic and exposure-history diversity represented was limited by the small number of donors. Only blood was sampled, and tissue TCR repertoires likely differ from those in blood.

TCR CDR3 regions were amplified from genomic DNA by multiplex PCR using the deep immunoSEQ assay. Extracted genomic DNA from each cell subset was spread evenly across all wells of several immunoSEQ 96-well plates, with each plate serving as a replicate. Each replicate PCR for sorted subsets received about 210 ng genomic DNA, equal to roughly 33,000 T cell genomes. Purified libraries were measured with a Qubit 3.0 fluorometer, size-checked on a Bioanalyzer 2100, and measured again with the KAPA Library Quantification kit. Every immunoSEQ 96-well plate was sequenced on a separate single-read 150-cycle Illumina NextSeq 550 flow cell. Per the authors' processing: Because the immunoSEQ output held only junctional sequences and lacked quality scores, the filtering could not match the filtering applied to full-length reads. To assign V/J genes and CDR3, sequences were annotated against IMGT germline references using PyIR, a Python wrapper for IgBLAST v1.9. Reads with weak V/J assignments (E-value above 1e-6), missing CDR3, stop codons, out-of-frame junctions, or ambiguous translated residues were removed. V3J clonotypes were defined as sequences sharing an identical inferred V gene, J gene, and CDR3 amino acid sequence. Percentage overlap between repertoires was computed as shared unique clonotypes divided by the size of the smaller repertoire. RTK rarefaction, the Chao1 estimator, and Recon v2.1 estimates of unobserved clonotypes were used to assess repertoire richness. Generation probabilities were computed with OLGA for all TCRbeta clonotypes obtained by the gDNA method from several donors. The table comes from immuneACCESS by way of TCRdb, which keeps in-frame sequences with V and J called. Part of the clones is missing from these tables; in studies checked, under half for an unresolved V gene and the rest for unknown reasons. That table furnishes V, J and clone size, whereas the DNA furnished D and trimming. In all, the sample holds around 700,000 clones, and 55% to 75% of those were seen once. The top ten clones comprise less than 2% of the sample.

The donors were healthy, HIV-negative adults who had no recently reported acute infections or vaccinations. All donors were Caucasian adults living in Nashville, Tennessee, USA. CD4+ T cells were enriched through magnetic negative selection, after which naive cells were positively selected on CD45RA and the remaining negative fraction served as the memory subset. Blood was collected by leukapheresis, and PBMCs were isolated by Ficoll-Histopaque density gradient centrifugation and then cryopreserved in liquid nitrogen vapor phase. Analytical flow cytometry was used to check the purity and quantity of every magnetically sorted T cell population. From each sorted fraction, genomic DNA was isolated and quantified by UV absorbance on a Nanodrop 2000c. From a lookup of the germline V gene (reference sequence), CDR1 and CDR2 are SGHAT and FQDESV. Deletion took 5 bases off V and 5 bases off J, with a span of 10 bases between the germline ends. The cysteine opens and the phenylalanine closes a CDR3 of 13 amino acids. Only CDR3 DNA remains: 39 bases, in frame from the first base.

The V gene is TRBV11-1 and the J gene is TRBJ1-5; the D gene assignment is ambiguous. This receptor was identified in a woman in her 30s in good health. The sequenced material came from memory CD4+ T cells sorted from blood. Sample cell subset or site, as interpreted from the label and publication: CD45RA-negative fraction. The CDR3 has the sequence CASSLGIDQPQHF. In nucleotide form, the sequence is TGTGCCAGCAGCCTGGGGATCGATCAGCCCCAGCATTTT.